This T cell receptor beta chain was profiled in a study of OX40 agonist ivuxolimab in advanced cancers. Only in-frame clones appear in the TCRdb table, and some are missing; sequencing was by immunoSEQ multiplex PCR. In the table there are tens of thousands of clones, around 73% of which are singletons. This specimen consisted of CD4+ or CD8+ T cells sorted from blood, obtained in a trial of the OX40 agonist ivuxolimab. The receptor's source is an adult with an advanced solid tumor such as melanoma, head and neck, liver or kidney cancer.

The CDR3 loop reads CASSAGEQYF. As DNA, the CDR3 is TGTGCCAGCAGTGCCGGCGAGCAGTACTTC. This rearrangement joins TRBV6-5 to TRBJ2-7; D remains ambiguous. V was pared by 5 bases and J by 6 bases, with 5 bases between. The CDR3 covers 10 residues. Per germline, CDR1 MNHEY and CDR2 SVGAGI.